These T cell receptor beta chains were read from a single sample in a study of CD8 T cells in Susac syndrome. TCRdb processed the immunoSEQ multiplex PCR reads anew with MiXCR; each CDR3 protein has one entry. This sample has about 18,000 distinct CDR3 sequences, with roughly 95% found just once. The material sequenced was CD8+ T cells from PBMCs. The receptors shown here come from a human donor in good health. CDR3s include the opening cysteine and the closing phenylalanine or tryptophan. D genes are given only for firm matches. Clone size, where shown, is once, few, many, or a class for clones that have expanded.

V gene,CDR3 length,J gene,clone size,D gene,CDR3 protein,CDR3 DNA
TRBV19,17,TRBJ2-5,.,TRBD1,CASSKTGESGLEETQYF,TGTGCCAGTAGTAAGACAGGGGAATCCGGGTTAGAAGAGACCCAGTACTTC
TRBV20-1,17,TRBJ2-7,.,TRBD2,CSGLGWGDSGRTYEQYF,TGCAGTGGGCTCGGGTGGGGAGATAGCGGGAGGACGTACGAGCAGTACTTC
TRBV7-8,17,TRBJ1-5,.,.,CASSFGLLGSGNQPQHF,TGTGCCAGCAGCTTTGGTCTTTTAGGGAGCGGCAATCAGCCCCAGCATTTT
TRBV11-2,14,TRBJ2-1,once,TRBD2,CASSLSGRADEQFF,TGTGCCAGCAGCTTAAGCGGGAGGGCCGATGAGCAGTTCTTC
TRBV4-3,14,TRBJ1-1,.,.,CASSPSRVNTEAFF,TGCGCCAGCAGCCCGTCGCGCGTGAACACTGAAGCTTTCTTT
TRBV15,20,TRBJ2-1,.,TRBD2,CATSREFTLAGDPSYNEQFF,TGTGCCACCAGCAGAGAATTTACCCTAGCGGGAGATCCCTCCTACAATGAGCAGTTCTTC
TRBV11-3,11,TRBJ1-1,.,.,CASSLDSGAFF,TGTGCCAGCAGCTTAGATTCGGGAGCTTTCTTT
TRBV7-9,14,TRBJ2-1,.,.,CASSLGLATTEQFF,TGTGCCAGCAGCCTGGGACTCGCCACAACTGAGCAGTTCTTC
TRBV3-1,15,TRBJ2-1,.,.,CASSQGDPSYNEQFF,TGTGCCAGCAGCCAAGGGGACCCATCCTACAATGAGCAGTTCTTC
TRBV2,13,TRBJ2-3,.,TRBD1,CASRDRGTDTQYF,TGTGCCAGCAGGGACAGGGGCACAGATACGCAGTATTTT
TRBV4-2,13,TRBJ1-5,.,.,CASSQGGEQPQHF,TGTGCCAGCAGCCAAGGGGGGGAACAGCCCCAGCATTTT
TRBV6-4,15,TRBJ2-1,.,.,CASSERQEGYNEQFF,TGTGCCAGCAGTGAAAGACAGGAGGGCTACAATGAGCAGTTCTTC
TRBV6-5,13,TRBJ1-5,.,.,CASSYNSNQPQHF,TGTGCCAGCAGTTATAATAGCAATCAGCCCCAGCATTTT
TRBV18,16,TRBJ2-2,.,.,CASSPRSTENTGELFF,TGTGCCAGCTCACCACGCTCGACAGAGAACACCGGGGAGCTGTTTTTT
TRBV7-2,15,TRBJ1-2,once,.,CASQHLSALIDGYTF,TGTGCCAGCCAACACCTTTCGGCGCTAATCGATGGCTACACCTTC
TRBV15,16,TRBJ2-2,.,TRBD2,CATSREWSGGTGELFF,TGTGCCACCAGCAGAGAATGGAGCGGGGGCACCGGGGAGCTGTTTTTT
TRBV19,14,TRBJ2-7,.,TRBD2,CASSIGGIGYEQYF,TGTGCCAGTAGTATCGGGGGGATAGGATACGAGCAGTACTTC
TRBV19,13,TRBJ1-1,once,.,CASGAGANTEAFF,TGTGCCAGCGGAGCAGGAGCGAACACTGAAGCTTTCTTT
TRBV28,16,TRBJ1-6,.,TRBD1,CASSPNDRAFNSPLHF,TGTGCCAGCAGCCCCAACGACAGGGCATTTAATTCACCCCTCCACTTT
TRBV4-3,15,TRBJ2-5,.,.,CASSQDHRSLGTQYF,TGCGCCAGCAGCCAAGATCACAGGTCCCTTGGGACCCAGTACTTC
TRBV28,16,TRBJ2-7,.,TRBD1,CASSRQGQAFAYEQYF,TGTGCCAGCAGTCGCCAGGGACAGGCCTTCGCCTACGAGCAGTACTTC
TRBV7-9,15,TRBJ2-1,.,.,CASSGSGRDYNEQFF,TGTGCCAGCAGCGGTAGCGGAAGAGACTACAATGAGCAGTTCTTC
TRBV6-2/TRBV6-3,17,TRBJ1-2,few,.,CASSYSGRTTWAGGYTF,TGTGCCAGCAGTTACTCGGGGAGGACGACATGGGCTGGTGGCTACACCTTC
TRBV9,15,TRBJ2-1,.,.,CASSSHRSSYNEQFF,TGTGCCAGCAGCTCTCATAGAAGCTCCTACAATGAGCAGTTCTTC
TRBV5-6,15,TRBJ2-7,.,TRBD2,CASSLSSGISYEQYF,TGTGCCAGCAGCTTGTCTAGCGGGATTTCCTACGAGCAGTACTTC
TRBV29-1,17,TRBJ2-1,once,TRBD2,CSVLHPVAGGPYNEQFF,TGCAGCGTTCTCCATCCGGTAGCGGGAGGGCCCTACAATGAGCAGTTCTTC
TRBV28,16,TRBJ2-3,.,.,CASSLSEGTPTDTQYF,TGTGCCAGCAGCCTTAGCGAGGGGACCCCCACAGATACGCAGTATTTT
TRBV6-1,12,TRBJ1-1,few,.,CASSVGNTEAFF,TGTGCCAGCAGTGTGGGGAACACTGAAGCTTTCTTT
TRBV13,16,TRBJ2-2,.,TRBD2,CASSLVTSGPTGELFF,TGTGCCAGCAGCTTAGTGACTAGCGGACCCACCGGGGAGCTGTTTTTT
TRBV20-1,15,TRBJ2-1,.,TRBD2,CSARAREEYYNEQFF,TGCAGTGCCAGGGCGCGGGAGGAGTACTACAATGAGCAGTTCTTC
TRBV5-6,13,TRBJ2-1,.,.,CASSLEANNEQFF,TGTGCCAGCAGCTTGGAGGCCAACAATGAGCAGTTCTTC
TRBV29-1,14,TRBJ2-2,.,.,CSVEEGTNTGELFF,TGCAGCGTTGAAGAAGGTACAAACACCGGGGAGCTGTTTTTT
TRBV12-3/TRBV12-4,18,TRBJ2-2,.,TRBD2,CASSFLISSGRYRGELFF,TGTGCCAGCAGTTTTCTGATATCTTCCGGGAGGTACCGCGGGGAGCTGTTTTTT
TRBV7-2,15,TRBJ2-1,.,TRBD2,CASSPTSGSRDEQFF,TGTGCCAGCAGCCCCACTAGCGGGAGCAGAGATGAGCAGTTCTTC
TRBV7-9,13,TRBJ2-1,.,TRBD2,CASRPTLAGVELF,TGTGCCAGCAGACCCACCCTAGCGGGAGTAGAGCTCTTC
TRBV2,15,TRBJ1-2,.,TRBD1,CASSATGQGETGYTF,TGTGCCAGCAGTGCCACGGGACAGGGGGAGACTGGCTACACCTTC
TRBV4-3,16,TRBJ2-1,.,TRBD2,CASSQPLAGGHNEQFF,TGCGCCAGCAGCCAGCCTCTAGCGGGAGGGCACAATGAGCAGTTCTTC
TRBV12-3/TRBV12-4,15,TRBJ2-7,once,TRBD1,CASSPSGQGQYEQYF,TGTGCCAGCAGTCCTTCGGGACAGGGGCAGTACGAGCAGTACTTC
TRBV7-2,15,TRBJ2-1,.,.,CASSFGSGYYNEQFF,TGTGCCAGCAGCTTTGGTAGCGGCTATTACAATGAGCAGTTCTTC
TRBV7-8,16,TRBJ2-1,.,TRBD2,CASSPRTSGNYNEQFF,TGTGCCAGCAGCCCGAGGACTAGCGGGAATTACAATGAGCAGTTCTTC
TRBV11-3,14,TRBJ1-1,.,.,CASSSRDMNTEAFF,TGTGCCAGCAGCTCCCGGGACATGAACACTGAAGCTTTCTTT
TRBV2,15,TRBJ2-1,.,.,CASSDIGTTYNEQFF,TGTGCCAGCAGTGATATCGGGACCACCTACAATGAGCAGTTCTTC
TRBV4-3,16,TRBJ2-3,once,TRBD2,CASSPEASGSKDTQYF,TGCGCCAGCAGCCCTGAGGCTAGCGGGAGCAAAGATACGCAGTATTTT
TRBV2,17,TRBJ2-5,.,.,CASSEPEDSYKKETQYF,TGTGCCAGCAGTGAACCGGAGGACTCTTACAAGAAAGAGACCCAGTACTTC
TRBV7-3,15,TRBJ2-1,.,.,CASSLIGSRGHEQFF,TGTGCCAGCAGCTTAATTGGTTCCCGGGGGCATGAGCAGTTCTTC
TRBV29-1,12,TRBJ1-2,.,.,CSVLLRVEGYTF,TGCAGCGTTTTACTCAGGGTGGAGGGCTACACCTTC
TRBV28,14,TRBJ1-1,.,.,CASSLTRMNTEAFF,TGTGCCAGCAGTTTGACACGGATGAACACTGAAGCTTTCTTT
TRBV2,13,TRBJ2-1,.,.,CASTDGDDNEQFF,TGTGCCAGCACCGACGGCGACGACAATGAGCAGTTCTTC
TRBV7-2,16,TRBJ2-3,.,TRBD2,CASSLIEREVTDTQYF,TGTGCCAGCAGCTTAATTGAGCGGGAGGTGACAGATACGCAGTATTTT
TRBV23-1,12,TRBJ1-2,few,.,CASSQFGVGYTF,TGCGCCAGCAGTCAATTCGGGGTCGGCTACACCTTC
TRBV20-1,13,TRBJ2-5,.,.,CSARDTGLETQYF,TGCAGTGCTAGAGATACGGGACTAGAGACCCAGTACTTC
TRBV7-9,13,TRBJ2-1,.,.,CASRKPAYNEQFF,TGTGCCAGCCGCAAACCTGCATACAATGAGCAGTTCTTC
TRBV5-6,13,TRBJ2-2,.,.,CASSLGSTGELFF,TGTGCCAGCAGCTTGGGCAGCACCGGGGAGCTGTTTTTT
TRBV23-1,20,TRBJ2-2,.,.,CASSQSARAEGPPHTGELFF,TGCGCCAGCAGTCAATCGGCCAGAGCGGAAGGGCCCCCTCACACCGGGGAGCTGTTTTTT
TRBV14,17,TRBJ2-6,.,.,CASSQGREGTLGNVLTF,TGTGCCAGCAGCCAAGGACGAGAAGGTACTCTGGGAAACGTCCTGACTTTC
TRBV5-1,19,TRBJ2-6,.,TRBD2,CASSYLSGSGSSGANVLTF,TGCGCCAGCAGCTATCTCAGCGGGAGTGGATCCTCTGGGGCCAACGTCCTGACTTTC
TRBV29-1,13,TRBJ1-1,.,.,CSVHGGATSEAFF,TGCAGCGTCCATGGGGGGGCAACGTCTGAAGCTTTCTTT